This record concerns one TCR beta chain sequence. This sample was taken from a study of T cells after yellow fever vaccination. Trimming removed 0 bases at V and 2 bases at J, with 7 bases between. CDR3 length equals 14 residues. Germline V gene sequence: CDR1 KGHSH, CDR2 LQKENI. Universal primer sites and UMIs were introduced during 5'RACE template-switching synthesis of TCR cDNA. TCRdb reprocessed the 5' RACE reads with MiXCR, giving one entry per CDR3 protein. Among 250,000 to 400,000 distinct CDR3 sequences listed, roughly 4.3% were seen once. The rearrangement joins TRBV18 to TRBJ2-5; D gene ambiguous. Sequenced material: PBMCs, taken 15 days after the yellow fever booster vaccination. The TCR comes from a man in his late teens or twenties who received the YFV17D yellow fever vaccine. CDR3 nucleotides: TGTGCCAGCTCACCACCTTCTATACAAGAGACCCAGTACTTC. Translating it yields CASSPPSIQETQYF.